This T cell receptor (beta chain) was sequenced for a study of T cell repertoires in cytomegalovirus infection. Study overall: The study used recently identified HLA-C-restricted and well-studied HLA-B-restricted CMV epitopes. A matching HLA type, together with CMV infection, was signaled by public TCR beta signatures.

One entry per CDR3 protein results from TCRdb running MiXCR on the reads. Of around 300,000 distinct CDR3 sequences in the sample, around 25% were seen once. CDR1 is DFQATT and CDR2 is SNEGSKA in the germline V gene (reference sequence). Trimming took 6 bases from V and 5 from J; bases not matched to a gene: 8. The CDR3 runs 14 residues. About this clonotype: Antigen unknown.

Study-wide findings and caveats: Across the ex vivo response, the dominant clonotypes were HLA-C-restricted CMV-specific TCR beta clonotypes. Cumulative public TCR beta family frequency identified carriers of CMV plus the relevant HLA.

Specimen: cultured PBMCs, collected from culture after CMV antigen stimulation. The chain is built from TRBV20-1 and TRBJ2-2; 8 positions agree with TRBD1. The receptor was isolated from a human donor in good health (CMV status not recorded). Some clones in this sample may be carry-over from other donors' samples. CDR3 sequence (DNA): TGCAGTGCCCAGGGCCAGGGGGCAACCGGGGAGCTGTTTTTT. Its protein is CSAQGQGATGELFF.